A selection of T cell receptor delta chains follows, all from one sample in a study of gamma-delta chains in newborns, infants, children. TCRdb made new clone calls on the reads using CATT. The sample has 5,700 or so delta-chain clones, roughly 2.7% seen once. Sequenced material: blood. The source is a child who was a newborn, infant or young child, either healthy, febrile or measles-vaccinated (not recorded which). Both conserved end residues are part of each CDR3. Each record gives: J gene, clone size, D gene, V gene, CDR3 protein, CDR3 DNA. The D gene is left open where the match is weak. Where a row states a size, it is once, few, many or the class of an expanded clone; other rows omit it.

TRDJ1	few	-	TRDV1	CALGAALGGPQPYTDKLIF	TGTGCTCTTGGGGCTGCTTTAGGGGGCCCTCAGCCGTACACCGATAAACTCATCTTT
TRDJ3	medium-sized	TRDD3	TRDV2	CACDTFGGLSSWDTRQMFF	TGTGCCTGTGACACCTTTGGGGGATTGAGCTCCTGGGACACCCGACAGATGTTTTTC
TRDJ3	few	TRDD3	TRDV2	CACDWGTWDTRQMFF	TGTGCCTGTGACTGGGGGACCTGGGACACCCGACAGATGTTTTTC
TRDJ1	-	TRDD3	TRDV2	CACDSVLGDTDKLIF	TGTGCCTGTGACTCCGTACTGGGGGATACCGATAAACTCATCTTT
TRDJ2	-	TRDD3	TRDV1	CALGDPVLGDLTAQLFF	TGTGCTCTTGGGGACCCGGTACTGGGGGATTTGACAGCACAACTCTTCTTT
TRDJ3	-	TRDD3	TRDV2	CACDTGGYFGSWDTRQMFF	TGTGCCTGTGATACTGGGGGATACTTTGGCTCCTGGGACACCCGACAGATGTTTTTC
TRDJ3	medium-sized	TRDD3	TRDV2	CACDRLGDSSWDTRQMFF	TGTGCCTGTGACAGACTGGGGGATAGCTCCTGGGACACCCGACAGATGTTTTTC
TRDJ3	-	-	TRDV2	CACDTWGPSWDTRQMFF	TGTGCCTGTGACACCTGGGGACCCTCCTGGGACACCCGACAGATGTTTTTC
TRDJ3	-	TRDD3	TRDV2	CACDRVDGGKLSSWVTRQMFF	TGTGCCTGTGACAGAGTAGATGGGGGAAAACTAAGCTCCTGGGTCACCCGACAGATGTTTTTC
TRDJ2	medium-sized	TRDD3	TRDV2	CACDPLLGDPSPLTAQLFF	TGTGCCTGTGACCCACTTCTGGGGGACCCTTCACCTTTGACAGCACAACTCTTCTTT
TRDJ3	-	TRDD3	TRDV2	CACDTGWGASWDTRQMFF	TGTGCCTGTGACACCGGCTGGGGGGCCTCCTGGGACACCCGACAGATGTTTTTC
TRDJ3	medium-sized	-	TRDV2	CACDAFTSSWDTRQMFF	TGTGCCTGTGACGCCTTTACGAGCTCCTGGGACACCCGACAGATGTTTTTC
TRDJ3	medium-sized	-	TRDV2	CACDTAGPSSWDTRQMFF	TGTGCCTGTGACACCGCTGGGCCCAGCTCCTGGGACACCCGACAGATGTTTTTC
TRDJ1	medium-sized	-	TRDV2	CACDGIDRGEDTDKLIF	TGTGCCTGTGACGGAATAGACCGGGGAGAGGATACCGATAAACTCATCTTT
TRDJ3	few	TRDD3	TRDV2	CACDTVVLGDTSWDTRQMFF	TGTGCCTGTGACACCGTGGTACTGGGGGATACATCCTGGGACACCCGACAGATGTTTTTC
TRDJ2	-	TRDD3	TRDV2	CACDTLGDKAAQLFF	TGTGCCTGTGACACTCTGGGGGATAAAGCAGCACAACTCTTCTTT
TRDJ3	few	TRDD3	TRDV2	CACDTVLGDTSWDTRQMFF	TGTGCCTGTGACACAGTACTGGGGGATACTTCCTGGGACACCCGACAGATGTTTTTC
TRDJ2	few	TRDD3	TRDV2	CACDTVEGYSLTAQLFF	TGTGCCTGTGACACCGTAGAGGGATACTCTTTGACAGCACAACTCTTCTTT
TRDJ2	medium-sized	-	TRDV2	CACDTVGALTAQLFF	TGTGCCTGTGACACCGTAGGGGCTTTGACAGCACAACTCTTCTTT
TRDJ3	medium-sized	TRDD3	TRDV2	CACDVLGGRSWDTRQMFF	TGTGCCTGTGACGTACTGGGGGGCCGCTCCTGGGACACCCGACAGATGTTTTTC
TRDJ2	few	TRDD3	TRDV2	CACDSLLGDLTAQLFF	TGTGCCTGTGACTCGTTACTGGGGGACTTGACAGCACAACTCTTCTTT
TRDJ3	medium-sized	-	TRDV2	CACDGPGSWDTRQMFF	TGTGCCTGTGACGGGCCAGGCTCCTGGGACACCCGACAGATGTTTTTC
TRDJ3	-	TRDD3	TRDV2	CACDTVLGAAWDTRQMFF	TGTGCCTGTGACACCGTACTGGGGGCGGCCTGGGACACCCGACAGATGTTTTTC
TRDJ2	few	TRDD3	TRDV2	CACDRLGDTAQLFF	TGTGCCTGTGACAGACTGGGGGATACAGCGCAACTCTTCTTT
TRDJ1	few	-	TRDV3	CAFRLRTLRVYTDKLIF	TGTGCCTTTAGGCTTCGTACCCTTAGGGTTTACACCGATAAACTCATCTTT
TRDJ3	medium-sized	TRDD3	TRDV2	CACDTVLGDTNTRQMFF	TGTGCCTGTGACACCGTGCTGGGGGATACTAACACCCGACAGATGTTTTTC
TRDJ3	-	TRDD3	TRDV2	CACGTGGYLSSWDTRQMFF	TGTGCCTGTGGCACTGGGGGATACCTCAGCTCCTGGGACACCCGACAGATGTTTTTC
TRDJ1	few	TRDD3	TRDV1	CALGDTLHPRTGGYASTDKLIF	TGTGCTCTTGGGGACACCCTCCACCCCCGTACTGGGGGATACGCTTCCACCGATAAACTCATCTTT
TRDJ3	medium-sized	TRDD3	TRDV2	CACDTGGYEVWDTRQMFF	TGTGCCTGTGACACTGGGGGATACGAGGTCTGGGACACCCGACAGATGTTTTTC
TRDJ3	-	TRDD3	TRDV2	CACDTATGGPSSWDTRQMFF	TGTGCCTGTGACACCGCCACTGGGGGTCCTAGCTCCTGGGACACCCGACAGATGTTTTTC
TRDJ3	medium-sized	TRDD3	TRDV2	CACDKVLGDVSWDTRQMFF	TGTGCCTGTGACAAAGTACTGGGGGATGTTTCCTGGGACACCCGACAGATGTTTTTC
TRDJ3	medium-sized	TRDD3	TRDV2	CACDTVLGDISWDTRQMFF	TGTGCCTGTGACACCGTACTGGGGGACATCTCCTGGGACACCCGACAGATGTTTTTC
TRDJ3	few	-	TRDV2	CACDTGGYSSWDTRQMFF	TGTGCCTGTGACACTGGGGGTTATAGCTCCTGGGACACCCGACAGATGTTTTTC
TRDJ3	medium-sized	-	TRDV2	CACDTGGYLSSWDTRQMFF	TGTGCCTGTGACACTGGGGGCTACCTGAGCTCCTGGGACACCCGACAGATGTTTTTC
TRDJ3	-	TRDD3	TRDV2	CACDTGGYSRDTRQMFF	TGTGCCTGTGACACTGGGGGATACTCCCGGGACACCCGACAGATGTTTTTC
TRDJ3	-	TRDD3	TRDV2	CAYDTGGYQSSWDTRQMFF	TGTGCCTATGACACTGGGGGATACCAGAGCTCCTGGGACACCCGACAGATGTTTTTC
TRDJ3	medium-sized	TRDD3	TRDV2	CACDSTGGYSAWDTRQMFF	TGTGCCTGTGATTCTACTGGGGGATACTCGGCCTGGGACACCCGACAGATGTTTTTC
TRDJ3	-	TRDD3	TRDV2	CACDTAWGISWDTRQMFF	TGTGCCTGTGACACCGCCTGGGGGATTTCCTGGGACACCCGACAGATGTTTTTC
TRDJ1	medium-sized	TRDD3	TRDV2	CACDTLLGDTRRYTDKLIF	TGTGCCTGTGACACCTTACTGGGGGATACGCGGCGGTACACCGATAAACTCATCTTT
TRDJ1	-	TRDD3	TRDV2	CACDTWGIQKKLIF	TGTGCCTGTGACACCTGGGGGATACAAAAAAAACTCATCTTT
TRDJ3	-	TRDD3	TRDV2	CACDTGGYATWDTRQMFF	TGTGCCTGTGACACTGGGGGATACGCTACGTGGGACACCCGACAGATGTTTTTC
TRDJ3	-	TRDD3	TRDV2	CACDTAEGYTSWDTRQVFF	TGTGCCTGTGACACCGCGGAGGGATACACCTCCTGGGACACCCGACAGGTGTTTTTC
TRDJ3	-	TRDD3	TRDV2	CARDTVRLGDRSWDTRQMFF	TGTGCCCGTGACACCGTTCGACTGGGGGATAGATCCTGGGACACCCGACAGATGTTTTTC
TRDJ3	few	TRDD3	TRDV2	CACDTFTGGSWDTRQMFF	TGCGCCTGTGACACCTTTACTGGGGGATCCTGGGACACCCGACAGATGTTTTTC
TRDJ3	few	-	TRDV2	CACDTAGGPHQTWDIRQMFF	TGTGCCTGTGACACCGCAGGGGGACCGCACCAAACCTGGGACATCCGACAGATGTTTTTC
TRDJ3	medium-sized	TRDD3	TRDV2	CACDTGDTRSWDTRQMFF	TGTGCCTGTGACACCGGGGATACTCGCTCCTGGGACACCCGACAGATGTTTTTC
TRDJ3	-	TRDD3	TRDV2	CACDPLGDTEDTRQMFF	TGTGCCTGTGACCCGCTGGGGGATACAGAGGACACCCGACAAATGTTTTTC
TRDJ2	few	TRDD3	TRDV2	CACDTLGEAHLTAQLFF	TGTGCCTGTGACACCTTGGGGGAAGCCCATTTGACAGCGCAACTCTTCTTT
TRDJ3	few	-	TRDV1	CALRELGLWGGSSWDTRQMFF	TGTGCTCTTAGGGAATTGGGGCTGTGGGGGGGCAGCTCCTGGGACACCCGACAGATGTTTTTC
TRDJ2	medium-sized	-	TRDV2	CACDRLKIGGRMTAQLFF	TGTGCCTGTGACAGATTGAAGATAGGTGGGAGAATGACAGCACAACTCTTCTTT
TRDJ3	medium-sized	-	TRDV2	CACDTVGSPSWDTRQMFF	TGTGCCTGTGACACCGTGGGGTCTCCTTCCTGGGACACCCGACAGATGTTTTTC